This TCR beta chain was found in a study of T-cell reconstitution after alpha-beta-depleted transplantation in children listed by TCRdb under 2016. Regarding the complete study: T-cell immune reconstitution after TCRalphabeta/CD19-depleted allogeneic hematopoietic cell transplantation in children was quantitatively tracked in the study by means of TCR repertoire profiling.

The library was obtained by PCR. Sequenced on an Illumina HiSeq 2500. TCR libraries were prepared with molecular barcoding, using unique molecular identifiers to normalize TCRbeta repertoire quantification. In-frame beta chains were kept once TCRdb had trimmed the public reads at Q25 with fastp and called clones with MiXCR. CDR3 protein sequences are deduplicated, and each keeps its most common genes and DNA. The sample records around 93,000 distinct CDR3 sequences, roughly 8% of which are singletons. The top ten constitute 5.5% to 8% of the sample. This clonotype was seen repeatedly, ten times or more. Its target antigen remains unknown. No quality values exist for individual bases; no much larger clone is one base distant. CDR1 and CDR2 were assigned from the germline V gene as MGHRA and YSYEKL. The CDR3 covers 16 residues, taking in both the cysteine and the phenylalanine. The retained sequence is limited to the CDR3, 48 bases, with the frame set at the first base. V is shortened by 0 bases, J by 3 bases, and the region joining them spans 12 bases.

The chain is assembled from TRBV4-1 and TRBJ1-5, with the D gene call left open. The receptor comes from a human donor who donated a stem cell graft to a child with congenital amegakaryocytic thrombocytopenia. The sample was PBMCs from the stem cell graft donor, taken from the stem cell graft. Here the CDR3 is given as CASSQDQSGLNQPQHF. The sequenced DNA: TGCGCCAGCAGCCAAGATCAGAGCGGCCTCAATCAGCCCCAGCATTTT.